These 12 T cell receptor beta chains share one sample of origin, sequenced in a study of beta chain features in type 1 diabetes. Since all of the isolated RNA was reverse transcribed, expressed TCRB transcripts were what got sequenced. The data were produced by immunoSEQ multiplex PCR, yet TCRdb's version contains in-frame clones alone and is incomplete. The sample includes just over 450,000 clones, roughly 30% of them seen just once. Sequenced: naive CD4+ T cells from blood. The receptor source for this set is a man aged 18 to 30 in good health.

This chain links TRBV6-6 with TRBJ2-1, with unresolved D. The V and J ends lost 4 bases and 0 bases respectively, with 10 bases between them. CDR1 and CDR2 from the germline V gene are MNHNY and SVGAGI (reference sequence). The CDR3 length is 15 residues. The CDR3 region is CASSWRTGSYNEQFF. The CDR3 DNA reads TGTGCCAGCAGTTGGCGCACCGGCTCCTACAATGAGCAGTTCTTC.

The sample holds a few counts of this clone. This chain links TRBV29-1 with TRBJ2-6; D gene unclear. Trimming stripped 7 bases from V and 0 bases from J, with 7 bases between. The CDR3 totals 13 residues. Germline V gives CDR1 SQVTM, CDR2 ANQGSEA. The chain's CDR3 is CSGQISGANVLTF. The DNA for the CDR3 is TGCAGCGGCCAAATCTCTGGGGCCAACGTCCTGACTTTC.

In DNA form, the CDR3 reads TGCGCCAGCAGCAACGAGGCGGGCGAGTCCTACGAGCAGTACTTC. This translates into CASSNEAGESYEQYF. The chain couples TRBV5-1 to TRBJ2-7; possibly TRBD2 for D (5 bases). V lost 4 bases to trimming and J lost 1 base, with 15 bases between them. CDR3 length: 15 amino acids. Germline lookup yields CDR1 SGHRS and CDR2 YFSETQ.

The V gene is TRBV7-2, the J gene TRBJ2-6; no clear D gene. The CDR3 spans 14 residues. Germline values: CDR1 SGHTA, CDR2 FQGNSA. The germline V and J ends were trimmed by 3 bases and 2 bases, with 5 bases remaining between them. CDR3 sequence reads: CASSLTAGANVLTF. The CDR3 DNA follows: TGTGCCAGCAGCTTGACGGCTGGGGCCAACGTCCTGACTTTC.

This chain uses TRBV19 with TRBJ2-7; D uncertain. Germline V gene lookup returns CDR1 LNHDA and CDR2 SQIVND (reference sequence). The CDR3 has 14 residues. V was trimmed by 2 bases and J by 0 bases, leaving 8 bases between them. The CDR3 spells CASSIWVSSYEQYF. CDR3 in DNA: TGTGCCAGTAGTATATGGGTCAGCTCCTACGAGCAGTACTTC. Looking up the rest from reference TRBV19 and TRBJ2-7 gives the full variable domain: DGGITQSPKYLFRKEGQNVTLSCEQNLNHDAMYWYRQDPGQGLRLIYYSQIVNDFQKGDIAEGYSVSREKKESFPLTVTSAQKNPTAFYLCASSIWVSSYEQYFGPGTRLTVT.

The chain employs TRBV28 and TRBJ2-3; D is tentatively TRBD1 or TRBD2 (5 bases each). V dropped 6 bases and J dropped 0 bases, with 13 bases sitting between them. Germline V gene sequence: CDR1 MDHEN, CDR2 SYDVKM. The CDR3 is made up of 15 amino acids. This CDR3 is CASSRWDLSTDTQYF. The CDR3 region has the DNA TGTGCCAGCAGCCGGTGGGACCTTAGCACAGATACGCAGTATTTT.

J is TRBJ2-5 and V is TRBV15; 8 bases map to TRBD2. The junction had 10 bases not matched to a gene; V was cut back by 8 bases and J by 2 bases. This CDR3 comprises 15 residues. Per germline, CDR1 LNHNV and CDR2 YYDKDF (reference sequence). The CDR3 reads CATLELADLQETQYF. The CDR3 region has the DNA TGTGCCACCTTGGAACTAGCGGACTTACAAGAGACCCAGTACTTC. The complete variable domain, with remaining parts taken from reference TRBV15 and TRBJ2-5, reads DAMVIQNPRYQVTQFGKPVTLSCSQTLNHNVMYWYQQKSSQAPKLLFHYYDKDFNNEADTPDNFQSRRPNTSFCFLDIRSPGLGDTAMYLCATLELADLQETQYFGPGTRLLVL.

As for this clone: Distinct nucleotide sequences in the sample also encode this CDR3. The chain combines TRBV15 with TRBJ2-5, with 9 positions matching TRBD2. This CDR3 spans 16 amino acids. Germline V gene lookup returns CDR1 LNHNV and CDR2 YYDKDF (reference sequence). The J segment lost 2 bases and the V segment lost 0 bases, leaving 4 bases of the junction unmatched. DNA of the CDR3: TGTGCCACCAGCAGAGATCTTGCGGGAGGGCAAGAGACCCAGTACTTC. Its protein product is CATSRDLAGGQETQYF.

This clone was counted between two and nine times. The chain employs TRBV4-3 and TRBJ2-1, with D perhaps TRBD1 or TRBD2 (5 bases each). Trimming pared 5 bases from V and 9 bases from J, leaving 14 bases between. The CDR3 is made up of 13 amino acids. Germline V CDR1 and CDR2: LGHNA, YSLEER. The CDR3 DNA is TGCGCCAGCAGCTCGGGGACCTGGGGTGAGCAGTTCTTC. This sequence encodes CASSSGTWGEQFF.

V usage is TRBV11-2 and J usage is TRBJ2-3; the match to TRBD2 covers 10 bases. Germline lookup yields CDR1 SGHAT and CDR2 FQNNGV. V trimming: 2 bases; J trimming: 3 bases; junction bases outside the gene matches: 11. The CDR3 runs to 18 residues. The CDR3 protein is CASSLTLAGAIGTDTQYF. For the CDR3, the DNA is TGTGCCAGCAGCTTAACTCTAGCGGGAGCAATTGGGACAGATACGCAGTATTTT.

In this sample, this clone turned up once. The chain joins TRBV19 to TRBJ1-5; D is undetermined. The CDR3 covers 13 residues. V was trimmed by 5 bases and J by 4 bases, leaving 9 bases between them. CDR1 and CDR2 (germline): LNHDA, SQIVND (reference sequence). CDR3 DNA: TGTGCCAGTAGTCCCAACGGGAATCAGCCCCAGCATTTT. As protein: CASSPNGNQPQHF.

This clone was seen a handful of times. CDR3 DNA: TGCGCCAGCAGCCAAGATATTAACAGTCGCTACACCTTC. This codes for CASSQDINSRYTF. The chain joins TRBV4-3 to TRBJ1-2; D is undetermined. CDR3 length: 13 amino acids. Germline-derived CDR1 and CDR2 are LGHNA and YSLEER. V shed 0 bases and J shed 9 bases, with 11 bases lying between them.